The 32 T cell receptor beta chains below come from one sample, sequenced in a study of shared clonotypes between healthy human individuals (dated by TCRdb to 2020 to 2022). CD8 naive samples were CD45RO-negative cells positively selected for CCR7, giving a CD45RA+CCR7+ population that excluded TemRA cells. The method behind the library was the immunoSEQ multiplex PCR assay. TCRdb retrieved this table from immuneACCESS and kept in-frame rearrangements only. Not all clones are present; in checked studies, unresolved V genes account for under half, and no reason is known for the remainder. For this sample there are about 2.1 million clones; around 93% appear just once. Together, the top ten hold more than 1.5% of the sample. The material sequenced was naive CD8+ T cells from PBMCs. The cell subset or site label corresponds to: CD45RA+CCR7+. The receptors were sampled from a man aged 18 to 29 in good health. Some clones in this sample may be carry-over from other donors' samples.

The chain recombines TRBV27 with TRBJ1-4; the match to TRBD1 covers 9 bases. Germline CDR1 is MNHEY and CDR2 is SMNVEV (reference sequence). Trimming cost V 7 bases and J 8 bases; bases outside gene matches: 11. This CDR3 has 15 residues. The CDR3 DNA is TGTGCCAGCACCCCTAGGGGACAGGGATGGGAAAAACTGTTTTTT. Protein: CASTPRGQGWEKLFF.

The gene calls are TRBV13 and TRBJ2-1, with TRBD2 matching over 9 bases. CDR3 length equals 17 residues. The germline CDR1 and CDR2 sequences are PRHDT and FYEKMQ (reference sequence). J lost 4 bases, V lost 4 bases, and 11 bases had no gene match. The CDR3 loop is CASSSKILAGRYNEQFF. The DNA of the CDR3 is TGTGCCAGCAGCTCCAAGATTCTAGCGGGGCGTTACAATGAGCAGTTCTTC.

The rearrangement uses TRBV4-1 and TRBJ2-1; 7 positions agree with TRBD1. This CDR3 has 14 amino acids. V dropped 0 bases and J dropped 8; count of bases not matched to a gene: 4. Germline lookup yields CDR1 MGHRA and CDR2 YSYEKL. CDR3 bases: TGCGCCAGCAGCCAAGAGACAGGGTTCTATGAGCAGTTCTTC. This codes for CASSQETGFYEQFF.

The genes are TRBV29-1 and TRBJ2-2, with 10 positions matching TRBD2. This CDR3 spans 15 amino acids. V shed 2 bases, J shed 3 bases, and the junction held 3 bases outside the gene matches. The germline V gene has CDR1 SQVTM and CDR2 ANQGSEA. The CDR3 sequence is CSVEWTSGYTGELFF. CDR3 bases: TGCAGCGTTGAATGGACTAGCGGTTACACCGGGGAGCTGTTTTTT.

The chain employs TRBV2 and TRBJ2-7; D not resolved. V was cut by 1 base and J by 12 bases, with 19 bases left in between. The CDR3 runs to 14 residues. Per the germline V gene, CDR1 is SNHLY and CDR2 is FYNNEI. In nucleotides, the CDR3 is TGTGCCAGCAGTGAAGGGTACGGACGCCCGTTCTGGTACTTC. Its translation is CASSEGYGRPFWYF. Combining the CDR3 with reference TRBV2 and TRBJ2-7 gives the whole variable domain EPEVTQTPSHQVTQMGQEVILRCVPISNHLYFYWYRQILGQKVEFLVSFYNNEISEKSEIFDDQFSVERPDGSNFTLKIRSTKLEDSAMYFCASSEGYGRPFWYFGPGTRLTVT.

This clone has only one observation. The J gene is TRBJ2-7, the V gene TRBV28; no clear D. This CDR3 has 14 residues. The germline V and J ends were trimmed by 1 base and 2 bases, with 9 bases remaining between them. Germline CDR1 is MDHEN and CDR2 is SYDVKM. The CDR3 sequence is CASSLYSYPYEQYF. For the CDR3, the DNA is TGTGCCAGCAGTTTATACAGCTACCCCTACGAGCAGTACTTC.

The chain joins TRBV27 to TRBJ2-7, with D possibly called TRBD1 or TRBD2 (6 bases each). Germline V CDR1 and CDR2: MNHEY, SMNVEV (reference sequence). CDR3 length equals 13 residues. Trimming cost V 3 bases and J 6 bases, with 12 bases left between them. CDR3 region: CASSFARGGEQYF. In DNA, the CDR3 is TGTGCCAGCAGTTTCGCCAGGGGAGGCGAGCAGTACTTC.

The chain has TRBV28 and TRBJ2-3; D not resolved. CDR3 size: 18 residues. Germline CDR1 and CDR2: MDHEN and SYDVKM. V was clipped by 5 bases and J by 0 bases, with 21 bases between them. The CDR3 here is CASSTFFLDRTSTDTQYF. CDR3 DNA sequence: TGTGCCAGCAGTACCTTTTTCTTGGATCGAACTAGCACAGATACGCAGTATTTT.

The chain combines TRBV14 with TRBJ2-3, with unresolved D. The CDR3 has 16 residues. Germline V gene lookup returns CDR1 SGHDN and CDR2 FVKESK. The V and J ends lost 1 base and 2 bases respectively, with 13 bases between them. CDR3 loop: CASSQGSFLSTDTQYF. CDR3 bases: TGTGCCAGCAGCCAAGGGTCGTTCCTTTCCACAGATACGCAGTATTTT. Combining the CDR3 with reference TRBV14 and TRBJ2-3 gives the whole variable domain EAGVTQFPSHSVIEKGQTVTLRCDPISGHDNLYWYRRVMGKEIKFLLHFVKESKQDESGMPNNRFLAERTGGTYSTLKVQPAELEDSGVYFCASSQGSFLSTDTQYFGPGTRLTVL.

This chain joins TRBV5-8 and TRBJ1-6, with a possible D match to TRBD1 (6 bases). The CDR3 has 14 amino acids. Germline loops: CDR1 SGHTS, CDR2 YDEGEE. Trimming left V 6 bases short and J 8 bases short, with 15 bases between. The CDR3 nucleotides are TGTGCCAGCATCGTCAGGGGATCCCATTCACCCCTCCACTTT. Residues: CASIVRGSHSPLHF.

CDR3 nucleotides: TGTGCCAGCAGTTGGGAGGGCAGAAATCAGCCCCAGCATTTT. Its protein product is CASSWEGRNQPQHF. The chain links TRBV28 to TRBJ1-5; D is unclear. The germline V and J ends were trimmed by 4 bases and 4 bases, with 11 bases remaining between them. The CDR3 is made up of 14 amino acids. Germline V gene lookup returns CDR1 MDHEN and CDR2 SYDVKM.

The J gene is TRBJ2-1, the V gene TRBV30, with 7 bases fitting TRBD2. The CDR3 loop spans 13 amino acids. Germline V CDR1 and CDR2: GTSNPN, SVGIG (reference sequence). Trimming took 0 bases from V and 8 from J; bases not matched to a gene: 4. As DNA, the CDR3 is TGTGCCTGGAGTGTAGGGGCGGGGGATGAGCAGTTCTTC. This codes for CAWSVGAGDEQFF.

V gene TRBV11-2 combines with J gene TRBJ2-6, with D maybe TRBD1 (6 bases). Between the trimmed V and J ends, which lost 2 bases and 0 bases, there was a span of 14 bases. Germline lookup yields CDR1 SGHAT and CDR2 FQNNGV. This CDR3 comprises 18 residues. This CDR3 reads CASSLNWDTGSGANVLTF. CDR3 coding DNA: TGTGCCAGCAGCTTAAATTGGGACACAGGCTCTGGGGCCAACGTCCTGACTTTC.

CDR3 amino acids: CASSPEGQGARGYTF. The CDR3 region has the DNA TGTGCCAGCAGTCCAGAGGGACAGGGGGCTCGGGGCTACACCTTC. V and J are TRBV28 and TRBJ1-2; 12 bases line up with TRBD1. Germline-derived CDR1 and CDR2 are MDHEN and SYDVKM. The V segment lost 5 bases and the J segment 8 bases; nucleotides outside the gene matches: 9. The CDR3 runs to 15 residues.

To note about this clone: This same CDR3 is encoded by further DNA sequences in the sample. The chain couples TRBV5-4 to TRBJ1-2; TRBD1 matches 9 bases. The length of the CDR3 is 14 residues. The junction had 4 bases not matched to a gene; V was cut back by 4 bases and J by 3 bases. From germline, CDR1 is SGHNT and CDR2 YYREEE (reference sequence). DNA for the CDR3: TGTGCCAGCAGCCTCGACAGGGGGGACTATGGCTACACCTTC. It translates to CASSLDRGDYGYTF.

This rearrangement joins TRBV7-9 to TRBJ2-7; D is possibly TRBD1 or TRBD2 (5 bases each). The length of the CDR3 is 14 residues. V was cut by 4 bases and J by 6 bases, with 16 bases left in between. Germline CDR1 reads SEHNR; CDR2 reads FQNEAQ (reference sequence). The CDR3 sequence is CASSSSGGGFEQYF. As DNA, the CDR3 is TGTGCCAGCAGCTCCTCGGGTGGGGGTTTCGAGCAGTACTTC.

The chain uses TRBV19 and TRBJ2-4; D is perhaps TRBD2 (6 bases). Between the trimmed V and J ends, which lost 1 base and 4 bases, there was a span of 14 bases. The length of the CDR3 is 16 residues. Germline V gives CDR1 LNHDA, CDR2 SQIVND (reference sequence). The CDR3 DNA sequence: TGTGCCAGTAGTATAGCGGGAGTGGGGCTTAAAAACATTCAGTACTTC. It translates to CASSIAGVGLKNIQYF.

V usage is TRBV5-6 and J usage is TRBJ2-6, with D maybe TRBD1 (6 bases). Germline CDR1 reads SGHDT; CDR2 reads YYEEEE. The CDR3 is 17 amino acids. V lost 5 bases and J 1 base, leaving 16 bases between the germline ends. CDR3 DNA: TGTGCCAGCAGTTCTCCGACAGGCCTATCTGGGGCCAACGTCCTGACTTTC. Translated: CASSSPTGLSGANVLTF.

CDR3 amino acids: CASSESRVRAYEQYF. CDR3 coding DNA: TGCGCCAGCAGTGAGTCGAGGGTTAGGGCCTACGAGCAGTACTTC. The V gene is TRBV10-1, the J gene TRBJ2-7; D is possibly TRBD2 (5 bases). Germline-derived CDR1 and CDR2 are WNHNN and SYGVQD (reference sequence). With 0 bases removed from V and 2 bases from J, the gap between germline ends came to 11 bases. CDR3 length: 15 residues.

This rearrangement joins TRBV28 to TRBJ1-5; D ambiguous. The germline V gene encodes CDR1 MDHEN and CDR2 SYDVKM. Deletions cut 3 bases from V and 3 bases from J, with 12 bases between. The CDR3 is 15 residues long. The CDR3 DNA follows: TGTGCCAGCAGTTTCGGAGATTGGAACAATCAGCCCCAGCATTTT. Translated, it gives CASSFGDWNNQPQHF.

The chain has TRBV18 and TRBJ2-1; D perhaps matches TRBD2 (6 bases). The CDR3 has 16 residues. Trimming removed 3 bases at V and 2 bases at J, with 14 bases between. Germline loops: CDR1 KGHSH, CDR2 LQKENI. The CDR3 region is CASSPTWGDPYNEQFF. The CDR3, as DNA: TGTGCCAGCTCACCTACCTGGGGGGACCCCTACAATGAGCAGTTCTTC.

This clone was seen just once. This chain connects TRBV27 to TRBJ2-7, with 8 positions matching TRBD2. CDR1 and CDR2 (germline): MNHEY, SMNVEV (reference sequence). Unmatched junction bases numbered 5, after V lost 2 bases and J lost 5 bases. The CDR3 contains 14 residues. The DNA for the CDR3 is TGTGCCAGCAGTTTAATCGGGGGGGACAACGAGCAGTACTTC. Translated, it gives CASSLIGGDNEQYF.

J is TRBJ1-2 and V is TRBV7-9; maybe TRBD1 (5 bases). This CDR3 region has 15 residues. CDR1 SEHNR and CDR2 FQNEAQ come from the germline V gene (reference sequence). V was pared by 3 bases and J by 7 bases, with 18 bases between. The CDR3 is CASSLLDPGEGGYTF. DNA of the CDR3: TGTGCCAGCAGCTTGTTAGACCCGGGGGAGGGTGGCTACACCTTC.

The chain uses TRBV4-1 and TRBJ2-1, with a tentative D call TRBD2 (6 bases). The CDR3 covers 16 residues. The V gene's germline CDR1 is MGHRA and CDR2 YSYEKL. Trimming left V 2 bases short and J 1 base short, with 12 bases between. The CDR3 loop is CASSQRREWSYNEQFF. The CDR3, as DNA: TGCGCCAGCAGCCAACGACGGGAGTGGTCCTACAATGAGCAGTTCTTC.

The chain couples TRBV27 to TRBJ2-7, with 9 bases that match TRBD1. Trimming took 2 bases from V and 6 from J; bases not matched to a gene: 14. Per the germline V gene, CDR1 is MNHEY and CDR2 is SMNVEV (reference sequence). The CDR3 consists of 17 residues. The CDR3 DNA reads as TGTGCCAGCAGTTTAATCAACCCCGGGACAGGGCTCGCCGAGCAGTACTTC. Translating it yields CASSLINPGTGLAEQYF.

In this sample, this clone turned up once. This rearrangement joins TRBV12-5 to TRBJ2-5; 12 nucleotides line up with TRBD2. The germline CDR1 and CDR2 sequences are LGHNT and FRNRAP. CDR3 length: 17 amino acids. V lost 1 base, J lost 3 bases, and 6 bases stayed unmatched. This CDR3 is CASGLAPGLAGKETQYF. CDR3 sequence (DNA): TGTGCTAGTGGTTTGGCACCTGGACTAGCGGGGAAAGAGACCCAGTACTTC.

The chain combines TRBV6-5 with TRBJ1-3; D may be TRBD1 (5 bases). Germline CDR1 and CDR2: MNHEY and SVGAGI. V was shortened by 5 bases and J by 3 bases, with 8 bases between the two germline ends. CDR3 length: 13 residues. The CDR3 here is CASSPRVGNTIYF. In nucleotides, the CDR3 is TGTGCCAGCAGTCCCAGGGTTGGAAACACCATATATTTT.

V gene TRBV27 combines with J gene TRBJ2-3; no firm D call. The V end lost 6 bases, the J end lost 4 bases, and 8 bases lay between the germline ends. The CDR3 is made up of 12 amino acids. In germline, CDR1 is MNHEY, CDR2 SMNVEV (reference sequence). The CDR3 sequence is CASRERADTQYF. The DNA of the CDR3 is TGTGCCAGCAGGGAAAGGGCAGATACGCAGTATTTT.

The chain couples TRBV19 to TRBJ2-3; no clear D. CDR1 is LNHDA, CDR2 SQIVND, per germline (reference sequence). Trimming left V 8 bases short and J 0 bases short, with 12 bases between. The CDR3 has 14 amino acids. CDR3 DNA: TGTGCCAGTTCAGTCCGAAAAAGCACAGATACGCAGTATTTT. It yields the protein CASSVRKSTDTQYF. The full variable domain, in which reference TRBV19 and TRBJ2-3 provide the parts outside the CDR3, is DGGITQSPKYLFRKEGQNVTLSCEQNLNHDAMYWYRQDPGQGLRLIYYSQIVNDFQKGDIAEGYSVSREKKESFPLTVTSAQKNPTAFYLCASSVRKSTDTQYFGPGTRLTVL.

The chain links TRBV5-6 to TRBJ2-5, with D possibly TRBD1 on 6 matching bases. CDR1 and CDR2 (germline): SGHDT, YYEEEE. V was trimmed by 0 bases and J by 2 bases, leaving 17 bases between them. The CDR3 length is 17 residues. The DNA for the CDR3 is TGTGCCAGCAGCTTGGAATTTAGGACAGACAATCAAGAGACCCAGTACTTC. Translation: CASSLEFRTDNQETQYF.

This clone was observed once. This sequence joins TRBV6-5 and TRBJ2-3; D may be TRBD2 (6 bases). Per germline, CDR1 MNHEY and CDR2 SVGAGI. The CDR3 consists of 16 residues. V was shortened by 2 bases and J by 5 bases, with 17 bases between the two germline ends. This CDR3 is CASSYGTGSAGDTQYF. CDR3 nucleotides: TGTGCCAGCAGTTACGGTACCGGGAGTGCCGGAGATACGCAGTATTTT.

The rearrangement links TRBV27 to TRBJ2-5; D could derive from TRBD1 or TRBD2 (5 bases each). The V end lost 2 bases, the J end lost 9 bases, and 16 bases lay between the germline ends. Germline V lookup: CDR1 MNHEY, CDR2 SMNVEV (reference sequence). This CDR3 is built from 14 residues. This chain's CDR3 is CASSLGTAPKAQYF. CDR3 sequence (DNA): TGTGCCAGCAGTTTAGGGACGGCCCCCAAGGCCCAGTACTTC.